These T cell receptor beta chains were read from a single sample in a study of CD8 T cells in Susac syndrome. TCRdb passed the immunoSEQ multiplex PCR reads through MiXCR, listing each CDR3 protein once. The sample lists roughly 120,000 distinct CDR3 sequences; around 95% were seen once. Input material: CD4+ T cells from PBMCs. The origin of the receptors is a human donor in good health. Each CDR3 is given with its conserved first and last residue. The order of the fields is D gene, J gene, clone size, V gene, CDR3 DNA, CDR3 protein. A D gene is named only where the DNA matches it firmly. Clone size is given for some rows only: seen once, a few or many times, or a class if the clone is expanded.

d_gene: NA
j_gene: TRBJ1-1
abundance: once
v_gene: TRBV7-2
CDR3nt: TGTGCCAGCAGCCAACTTCGGAAGGGGGACACTGAAGCTTTCTTT
CDR3aa: CASSQLRKGDTEAFF

d_gene: TRBD2
j_gene: TRBJ2-3
abundance: NA
v_gene: TRBV20-1
CDR3nt: TGCAGTGCTAGAGATCTGACTAGCGGGAGCGATACGCAGTATTTT
CDR3aa: CSARDLTSGSDTQYF

d_gene: NA
j_gene: TRBJ1-3
abundance: NA
v_gene: TRBV4-3
CDR3nt: TGCGCCAGCAGCCAAGAGGGACTGTCTGGAAACACCATATATTTT
CDR3aa: CASSQEGLSGNTIYF

d_gene: NA
j_gene: TRBJ1-5
abundance: NA
v_gene: TRBV7-9
CDR3nt: TGTGCCAGCAGCCTGGTTGGGAAGCGGGGCTATAATCAGCCCCAGCATTTT
CDR3aa: CASSLVGKRGYNQPQHF

d_gene: TRBD2
j_gene: TRBJ2-1
abundance: NA
v_gene: TRBV7-2
CDR3nt: TGTGCCAGCAGCCCGCGGGATAGCGGGACTTACAATGAGCAGTTCTTC
CDR3aa: CASSPRDSGTYNEQFF

d_gene: NA
j_gene: TRBJ1-1
abundance: once
v_gene: TRBV6-2/TRBV6-3
CDR3nt: TGTGCCAGCAGTAACACCCCACGCAGGGCGAACACTGAAGCTTTCTTT
CDR3aa: CASSNTPRRANTEAFF

d_gene: TRBD2
j_gene: TRBJ2-3
abundance: NA
v_gene: TRBV30
CDR3nt: TGTGCCTGGAGTGTACGCGGGAGGGTTACAGATACGCAGTATTTT
CDR3aa: CAWSVRGRVTDTQYF

d_gene: NA
j_gene: TRBJ1-4
abundance: NA
v_gene: TRBV12-3/TRBV12-4
CDR3nt: TGTGCCAGCAGTTGGGCCCCGGCCAGGGGAGGAAAACTGTTTTTT
CDR3aa: CASSWAPARGGKLFF

d_gene: TRBD2
j_gene: TRBJ2-7
abundance: few
v_gene: TRBV28
CDR3nt: TGTGCCAGCAGTTTATCCGGGACTAGCGGGAGCTACGAGCAGTACTTC
CDR3aa: CASSLSGTSGSYEQYF

d_gene: NA
j_gene: TRBJ1-1
abundance: NA
v_gene: TRBV19
CDR3nt: TGTGCCAGTAGGCTCGCCAATTCTGGGAGAAATAATCGGATGAACACTGAAGCTTTCTTT
CDR3aa: CASRLANSGRNNRMNTEAFF

d_gene: NA
j_gene: TRBJ2-5
abundance: once
v_gene: TRBV3-1
CDR3nt: TGTGCCAGCAGCCAAGTGGCCCAAGAGACCCAGTACTTC
CDR3aa: CASSQVAQETQYF

d_gene: TRBD1
j_gene: TRBJ2-7
abundance: once
v_gene: TRBV29-1
CDR3nt: TGCAGCGTCGCCGGACAGGGCGGCTACGAGCAGTACTTC
CDR3aa: CSVAGQGGYEQYF

d_gene: NA
j_gene: TRBJ1-2
abundance: NA
v_gene: TRBV2
CDR3nt: TGTGCCAGCAGTGAAAGCCCCAGGACCGAGTGGGGCTACACCTTC
CDR3aa: CASSESPRTEWGYTF

d_gene: NA
j_gene: TRBJ2-3
abundance: NA
v_gene: TRBV7-2
CDR3nt: TGTGCCAGCAGCTTCGCTTGGGGGAGCACAGATACGCAGTATTTT
CDR3aa: CASSFAWGSTDTQYF

d_gene: TRBD2
j_gene: TRBJ2-1
abundance: NA
v_gene: TRBV3-1
CDR3nt: TGTGCCAGCAGCCCTAGCGGGAGGGCCCGTGAGCAGTTCTTC
CDR3aa: CASSPSGRAREQFF

d_gene: NA
j_gene: TRBJ2-7
abundance: NA
v_gene: TRBV2
CDR3nt: TGTGCCAGCAGTGATCAGGAAGGCTACGAGCAGTACTTC
CDR3aa: CASSDQEGYEQYF

d_gene: NA
j_gene: TRBJ1-2
abundance: NA
v_gene: TRBV7-9
CDR3nt: TGTGCCAGCAGCTTAATCACGGGGTACAAGGCGGTTGGCTACACCTTC
CDR3aa: CASSLITGYKAVGYTF

d_gene: TRBD1
j_gene: TRBJ1-2
abundance: NA
v_gene: TRBV20-1
CDR3nt: TGCAGTGCCAGACTCGGACAGGCGCTCTATGGCTACACCTTC
CDR3aa: CSARLGQALYGYTF

d_gene: NA
j_gene: TRBJ2-7
abundance: NA
v_gene: TRBV5-1
CDR3nt: TGCGCCAGCAGCTTGGAAAGCCTTTACGAGCAGTACTTC
CDR3aa: CASSLESLYEQYF

d_gene: NA
j_gene: TRBJ2-1
abundance: NA
v_gene: TRBV3-1
CDR3nt: TGTGCCAGCAGCCTTGGAGGGCTTTACAATGAGCAGTTCTTC
CDR3aa: CASSLGGLYNEQFF

d_gene: TRBD1
j_gene: TRBJ1-2
abundance: NA
v_gene: TRBV12-3/TRBV12-4
CDR3nt: TGTGCCAGCAGTTCTTACAGGGGGAATAGAGGCTACACCTTC
CDR3aa: CASSSYRGNRGYTF

d_gene: NA
j_gene: TRBJ2-4
abundance: NA
v_gene: TRBV3-1
CDR3nt: TGTGCCAGCAGCCCTTACGCGGACGGAGGAGACATTCAGTACTTC
CDR3aa: CASSPYADGGDIQYF

d_gene: TRBD2
j_gene: TRBJ2-5
abundance: NA
v_gene: TRBV20-1
CDR3nt: TGCAGTGCTAGTGGACCCGGGACTAGCGGTTTAGGGGAGACCCAGTACTTC
CDR3aa: CSASGPGTSGLGETQYF

d_gene: NA
j_gene: TRBJ2-1
abundance: NA
v_gene: TRBV7-3
CDR3nt: TGTGCCAGCAGCTTTGACTTAAGCTCCTACAATGAGCAGTTCTTC
CDR3aa: CASSFDLSSYNEQFF

d_gene: TRBD1
j_gene: TRBJ2-1
abundance: NA
v_gene: TRBV10-3
CDR3nt: TGTGCCATCAGTACAGGGGGGTCCTACAATGAGCAGTTCTTC
CDR3aa: CAISTGGSYNEQFF

d_gene: NA
j_gene: TRBJ2-7
abundance: NA
v_gene: TRBV7-2
CDR3nt: TGTGCCAGCAGCTTAGCTGTTGGGGAGTCCCTCTACGAGCAGTACTTC
CDR3aa: CASSLAVGESLYEQYF

d_gene: NA
j_gene: TRBJ1-6
abundance: NA
v_gene: TRBV4-3
CDR3nt: TGCGCCAGCAGCCGAAAGGGGCCGGGGCTACCGAATTCACCCCTCCACTTT
CDR3aa: CASSRKGPGLPNSPLHF

d_gene: NA
j_gene: TRBJ1-5
abundance: NA
v_gene: TRBV19
CDR3nt: TGTGCCAGTAGTATTCATAGTGGCGGACAGCCCCAGCATTTT
CDR3aa: CASSIHSGGQPQHF

d_gene: TRBD2
j_gene: TRBJ2-7
abundance: NA
v_gene: TRBV7-2
CDR3nt: TGTGCCAGCAGCCCAGTAGGCGGGAGGGCCTACGAGCAGTACTTC
CDR3aa: CASSPVGGRAYEQYF

d_gene: TRBD1
j_gene: TRBJ2-5
abundance: NA
v_gene: TRBV3-1
CDR3nt: TGTGCCAGCAGCCAGGGACAGGAGTACTTC
CDR3aa: CASSQGQEYF

d_gene: NA
j_gene: TRBJ2-5
abundance: NA
v_gene: TRBV14
CDR3nt: TGTGCCAGCAGCCCCAGGGGAAGAGAGACCCAGTACTTC
CDR3aa: CASSPRGRETQYF

d_gene: NA
j_gene: TRBJ2-1
abundance: NA
v_gene: TRBV7-9
CDR3nt: TGTGCCAGCAGCACCGGGATTCCTGAGCAGTTCTTC
CDR3aa: CASSTGIPEQFF

d_gene: TRBD2
j_gene: TRBJ2-1
abundance: NA
v_gene: TRBV7-2
CDR3nt: TGTGCCAGCAGCTTATCCGGGACTAGTTTTGAGCAGTTCTTC
CDR3aa: CASSLSGTSFEQFF

d_gene: TRBD1
j_gene: TRBJ2-1
abundance: NA
v_gene: TRBV24-1
CDR3nt: TGTGCCACCAGTCGTCCAGGGGGCAATGAGCAGTTCTTC
CDR3aa: CATSRPGGNEQFF

d_gene: NA
j_gene: TRBJ1-1
abundance: NA
v_gene: TRBV9
CDR3nt: TGTGCCAGCAGCGTCAAGGGAGACACTGAAGCTTTCTTT
CDR3aa: CASSVKGDTEAFF

d_gene: NA
j_gene: TRBJ1-2
abundance: once
v_gene: TRBV6-6
CDR3nt: TGTGCCAGCATTCTAGGGGGTATGGTAGACTATGGCTACACCTTC
CDR3aa: CASILGGMVDYGYTF

d_gene: TRBD2
j_gene: TRBJ2-7
abundance: NA
v_gene: TRBV7-9
CDR3nt: TGTGCCAGCAGCCCAGCGATTAGGGTAGCGGGAACGGAGTACGAGCAGTACTTC
CDR3aa: CASSPAIRVAGTEYEQYF

d_gene: TRBD2
j_gene: TRBJ2-7
abundance: NA
v_gene: TRBV19
CDR3nt: TGTGCCAGTAGTATTGGCCTAGCGGGATGGCGAGGGGGCGAGCAGTACTTC
CDR3aa: CASSIGLAGWRGGEQYF

d_gene: NA
j_gene: TRBJ2-3
abundance: NA
v_gene: TRBV20-1
CDR3nt: TGCAGTGCTAGAGGGGCTCCCCGCACAGATACGCAGTATTTT
CDR3aa: CSARGAPRTDTQYF

d_gene: NA
j_gene: TRBJ2-4
abundance: NA
v_gene: TRBV19
CDR3nt: TGTGCCAGTAGTGCCGAAAGACTCGCGGAGAACATTCAGTACTTC
CDR3aa: CASSAERLAENIQYF

d_gene: NA
j_gene: TRBJ1-5
abundance: once
v_gene: TRBV19
CDR3nt: TGTGCCAGTAGTATGGGCGGGATTTTTGATCAGCCCCAGCATTTT
CDR3aa: CASSMGGIFDQPQHF

d_gene: NA
j_gene: TRBJ2-7
abundance: NA
v_gene: TRBV5-1
CDR3nt: TGCGCCAGCAGCCCCGGCCAGTTAACCTCCTACGAGCAGTACTTC
CDR3aa: CASSPGQLTSYEQYF

d_gene: NA
j_gene: TRBJ2-3
abundance: once
v_gene: TRBV7-2
CDR3nt: TGTGCCGGAGAGGGCACAGATACGCAGTATTTT
CDR3aa: CAGEGTDTQYF

d_gene: TRBD1
j_gene: TRBJ1-2
abundance: once
v_gene: TRBV6-6
CDR3nt: TGTGCCAGCAGTTTAGGACAGGACAATGGCTACACCTTC
CDR3aa: CASSLGQDNGYTF

d_gene: NA
j_gene: TRBJ2-1
abundance: NA
v_gene: TRBV19
CDR3nt: TGTGCCAGTAGTACACCACTCCAGGACAGGGGACTAGGGGACAATGAGCAGTTCTTC
CDR3aa: CASSTPLQDRGLGDNEQFF

d_gene: TRBD1
j_gene: TRBJ2-5
abundance: NA
v_gene: TRBV12-3/TRBV12-4
CDR3nt: TGTGCCAGCAGTTTGGGACAGGAAGAGACCCAGTACTTC
CDR3aa: CASSLGQEETQYF

d_gene: NA
j_gene: TRBJ1-5
abundance: NA
v_gene: TRBV29-1
CDR3nt: TGCAGCGTTGGCGGAATGGATCAGCCCCAGCATTTT
CDR3aa: CSVGGMDQPQHF

d_gene: TRBD1
j_gene: TRBJ2-5
abundance: NA
v_gene: TRBV19
CDR3nt: TGTGCCAGTAGTTCACCCCGGGACAGGGGGCAAGAGACCCAGTACTTC
CDR3aa: CASSSPRDRGQETQYF